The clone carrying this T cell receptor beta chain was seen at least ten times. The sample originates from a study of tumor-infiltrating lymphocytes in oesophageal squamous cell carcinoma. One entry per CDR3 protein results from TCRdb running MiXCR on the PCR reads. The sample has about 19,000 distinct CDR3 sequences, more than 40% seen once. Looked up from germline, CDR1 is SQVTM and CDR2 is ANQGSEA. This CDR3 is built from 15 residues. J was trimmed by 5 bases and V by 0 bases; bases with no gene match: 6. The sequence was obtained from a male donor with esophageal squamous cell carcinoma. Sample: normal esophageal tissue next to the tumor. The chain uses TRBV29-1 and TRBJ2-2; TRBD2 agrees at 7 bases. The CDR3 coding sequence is TGCAGCGTTGAAGAAGGCGGGAGTGGAACCGGGGAGCTGTTTTTT. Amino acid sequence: CSVEEGGSGTGELFF.